The TCR beta chain under discussion was sequenced for a study of identical twins. Germline V gene data show CDR1 as DFQATT and CDR2 as SNEGSKA (reference sequence). V was pared by 0 bases and J by 0 bases, with 18 bases between. CDR3 length: 18 residues. The table lists this clonotype with a few counts. MiXCR was run by TCRdb on the 5' RACE reads, yielding one entry per CDR3 protein. The table has hundreds of thousands of distinct CDR3 sequences, approximately 9% seen once. This sample also belongs to another study, concerning yellow fever vaccine responses in identical twins.

This receptor was taken from a young woman in good health. The rearrangement uses TRBV20-1 and TRBJ2-1; D is unresolved. Sequencing used PBMCs. In DNA, the CDR3 is TGCAGTGCTAGAGATCCGTCTAGGCCCACCCTCTCCTACAATGAGCAGTTCTTC. Translation gives CSARDPSRPTLSYNEQFF.